This T cell receptor (beta chain) was identified in a study of blood T cells in healthy people across ages. A J-beta primer mix and a sample-barcoded 5' primer were used in a second PCR of roughly 6 to 12 cycles. TCRdb reprocessed the 5' RACE reads via MiXCR and lists one record per CDR3 protein. Altogether 790,000 or so distinct CDR3 sequences are present, roughly 46% being singletons, with the ten largest covering around 18%. The CDR3 totals 11 residues. CDR1 and CDR2 (germline): MGHRA, YSYEKL. V lost 10 bases, J lost 5 bases, and 9 bases lay in between. The sequencing sample was made of blood. V gene TRBV4-1 combines with J gene TRBJ2-1; no definite D call. The TCR comes from a man older than 75 in good health. The CDR3 reads CATGFNNEQFF. The CDR3 DNA sequence: TGCGCCACTGGATTTAACAATGAGCAGTTCTTC.